What follows is one T cell receptor beta chain and its context. Antigen unknown. Samples came from healthy bone marrow donors. With 60 Vbeta and 13 Jbeta primers, the PCR was carried out. Clones were sequenced by immunoSEQ multiplex PCR, and TCRdb holds only the in-frame ones, with some missing. The sample lists 90,000 or so clones; under 90% were seen once. These data come from a study of cytomegalovirus exposure and HLA in healthy donors. Study outcomes and limitations: Cytomegalovirus status was reportedly diagnosed by the classifier with high specificity and sensitivity. Earlier results showed most TCR beta V segments being productive about 87% or about 30% of the time.

Specimen: PBMCs. The receptor comes from a man aged 45 to 65 in good health and CMV-seronegative.

The CDR3: CASSQQGNTEAFF. CDR3 coding DNA: TGCGCCAGCAGTCAACAGGGGAACACTGAAGCTTTCTTT. The rearrangement links TRBV5-1 to TRBJ1-1, with D possibly matching TRBD1 (6 bases). The CDR3 runs 13 residues. Trimming stripped 5 bases from V and 1 base from J, with 9 bases between. From germline, CDR1 is SGHRS and CDR2 YFSETQ.